A selection of T cell receptor beta chains follows, all from one sample in a study of response to subunit inactivated influenza vaccine. TCRdb passed the RT-PCR reads through MiXCR, listing each CDR3 protein once. The sample records 400,000 to 550,000 distinct CDR3 sequences, about 25% being singletons. The starting material was CD4+ T cells sorted from PBMCs, obtained 4 to 6 days after vaccination. These receptor sequences come from a middle-aged man who received an inactivated influenza vaccine. CDR3s include the opening cysteine and the closing phenylalanine or tryptophan. D genes are given only for firm matches. Some rows have no size entry. The others give once, few or many, or a class for an expanded clone.

v_call	clone_size	j_call	d_call	cdr3_aa	cdr3_nt
TRBV4-3	-	TRBJ2-1	TRBD1	CASSPRGTGPYNEQFF	TGCGCCAGCAGCCCTCGGGGGACAGGACCCTACAATGAGCAGTTCTTC
TRBV6-5	few	TRBJ2-2	-	CASSYSSGDTGELFF	TGTGCCAGCAGTTACTCTAGCGGAGACACCGGGGAGCTGTTTTTT
TRBV7-3	few	TRBJ2-1	-	CASSLTFASSYNEQFF	TGTGCCAGCAGCTTAACGTTCGCTAGCTCCTACAATGAGCAGTTCTTC
TRBV11-2	-	TRBJ2-5	-	CGSSLIGKKTQYF	TGTGGCAGCAGCTTAATCGGGAAGAAGACCCAGTACTTC
TRBV6-2/TRBV6-3	-	TRBJ1-5	TRBD1	CASRRLTGAGQPQHF	TGTGCCAGCAGAAGGTTGACAGGGGCAGGACAGCCCCAGCATTTT
TRBV29-1	few	TRBJ2-7	TRBD1	CSIKIRDRGSEQYF	TGCAGCATAAAGATCCGGGACAGGGGATCCGAGCAGTACTTC
TRBV7-3	-	TRBJ2-1	-	CASSVTGAYNEQFF	TGTGCCAGCAGCGTGACCGGGGCATACAATGAGCAGTTCTTC
TRBV9	-	TRBJ2-2	TRBD1	CASSPRTGYTGELFF	TGTGCCAGCAGCCCGCGGACAGGGTATACCGGGGAGCTGTTTTTT
TRBV9	-	TRBJ2-3	-	CASTPRSGNPDTQYF	TGTGCCAGCACCCCGAGGTCCGGGAACCCAGATACGCAGTATTTT
TRBV20-1	many	TRBJ2-2	-	CSRGNIITGELFF	TGCAGCCGCGGGAATATAATCACCGGGGAGCTGTTTTTT
TRBV5-1	-	TRBJ2-1	-	CASSLGSTPREQFF	TGCGCCAGCAGCTTGGGGTCCACCCCCCGTGAGCAGTTCTTC
TRBV7-8	few	TRBJ1-1	-	CASSRGNQNTEAFF	TGTGCCAGCAGCAGGGGAAATCAGAACACTGAAGCTTTCTTT
TRBV28	few	TRBJ2-1	-	CASSSLTLYNEQFF	TGTGCCAGCAGTTCCCTGACTCTCTACAATGAGCAGTTCTTC
TRBV5-1	-	TRBJ2-1	-	CASSPTMAGTRHHEQFF	TGCGCCAGCAGCCCAACAATGGCCGGGACCAGACATCATGAGCAGTTCTTC
TRBV10-3	few	TRBJ2-7	-	CAITPSMGQSYEQYF	TGTGCCATCACCCCTAGTATGGGGCAGTCCTACGAGCAGTACTTC
TRBV7-9	few	TRBJ2-6	TRBD1	CASSQEDRVGNVLTF	TGTGCCAGCAGCCAAGAGGACAGGGTTGGCAACGTCCTGACTTTC
TRBV7-2	-	TRBJ1-1	TRBD1	CASSPGDSPNTEAFF	TGTGCCAGCAGCCCGGGGGACAGCCCAAACACTGAAGCTTTCTTT
TRBV7-8	many	TRBJ2-1	TRBD1	CASSLQGDSSYNEQFF	TGTGCCAGCAGCCTACAGGGGGATAGCTCCTACAATGAGCAGTTCTTC
TRBV12-3/TRBV12-4	-	TRBJ1-6	-	CASSFRGNNSPLHF	TGTGCCAGCAGTTTTCGGGGTAACAATTCACCCCTCCACTTT
TRBV5-1	few	TRBJ1-1	-	CASREQSYLGTEAFF	TGCGCCAGCAGGGAACAGTCATATTTAGGGACTGAAGCTTTCTTT
TRBV7-9	-	TRBJ2-7	-	CASSSGSSVTYEQYF	TGTGCCAGCAGCTCTGGTTCTTCAGTTACCTACGAGCAGTACTTC
TRBV2	-	TRBJ1-1	-	CASSERQGLTEAFF	TGTGCCAGCAGTGAACGGCAGGGTCTAACTGAAGCTTTCTTT
TRBV5-6	-	TRBJ1-1	-	CASSFPRAGTEAFF	TGTGCCAGCAGCTTCCCACGGGCTGGGACTGAAGCTTTCTTT
TRBV5-1	few	TRBJ1-1	-	CASSTHGSMDTEAFF	TGCGCCAGCAGCACCCATGGGTCTATGGACACTGAAGCTTTCTTT
TRBV20-1	few	TRBJ2-5	-	CSARSRGGQETQYF	TGCAGTGCTAGATCAAGAGGCGGCCAAGAGACCCAGTACTTC
TRBV7-6	-	TRBJ2-7	-	CASSLYGGVGRRAYEQYF	TGTGCCAGCAGCTTATATGGGGGAGTTGGCAGGAGGGCCTACGAGCAGTACTTC
TRBV25-1	many	TRBJ2-3	-	CASSDSRKNTDTQYF	TGTGCCAGCAGTGATTCCCGGAAGAACACAGATACGCAGTATTTT
TRBV18	-	TRBJ1-6	-	CASSPELRQTGSPLHF	TGTGCCAGCTCACCAGAGTTGCGACAGACGGGATCACCCCTCCACTTT
TRBV5-1	-	TRBJ2-1	-	CASSSTGPTYNEQCF	TGCGCCAGCAGCTCCACAGGACCTACCTACAATGAGCAGTGCTTC
TRBV12-3/TRBV12-4	few	TRBJ1-1	TRBD1	CASSGTGGSPEAFF	TGTGCCAGCAGCGGGACAGGTGGGAGCCCTGAAGCTTTCTTT
TRBV20-1	-	TRBJ2-1	TRBD1	CSAREPTGGNYNEQFF	TGCAGTGCTAGAGAACCGACAGGGGGGAACTACAATGAGCAGTTCTTC
TRBV4-1	-	TRBJ2-1	TRBD2	CASSSKGLAVYNEQFF	TGCGCCAGCAGCAGTAAGGGACTAGCGGTATACAATGAGCAGTTCTTC
TRBV11-1	-	TRBJ2-7	TRBD1	CASSTGVRYEQYF	TGTGCCAGCAGTACAGGGGTTCGGTACGAGCAGTACTTC
TRBV18	-	TRBJ2-6	TRBD1	CASSPPGQFVSGANVLTF	TGTGCCAGCTCACCACCGGGACAGTTTGTCTCTGGGGCCAACGTCCTGACTTTC
TRBV20-1	many	TRBJ2-1	-	CSASGKIDEQFF	TGCAGTGCTAGCGGGAAGATCGATGAGCAGTTCTTC
TRBV5-1	-	TRBJ2-1	TRBD1	CASIQGGPYNEQFF	TGCGCCAGCATACAGGGGGGCCCCTACAATGAGCAGTTCTTC
TRBV3-1	-	TRBJ2-3	-	CASSPGRDTQYF	TGTGCCAGCAGCCCGGGAAGGGATACGCAGTATTTT
TRBV12-3/TRBV12-4	-	TRBJ2-1	-	CASSYSPGPFGEQFF	TGTGCCAGCAGCTACTCTCCGGGACCCTTCGGTGAGCAGTTCTTC
TRBV28	-	TRBJ2-7	-	CASRRRHSRGRLSLSYEQYF	TGTGCCAGCAGACGTAGGCATTCGCGGGGCAGGCTTTCTCTTTCCTACGAGCAGTACTTC